These 25 T cell receptor beta chains share one sample of origin, sequenced in a study of blood T cell repertoires in COVID-19. The assay was immunoSEQ multiplex PCR, and TCRdb's table has in-frame clones only and misses some. Here the sample spans about 330,000 clones, around 87% being singletons. Material for sequencing was PBMCs or T cells enriched from blood (not recorded which). The receptors shown here come from a woman aged 25 to 45 who had recovered from COVID-19.

This clone was picked up many times. The chain couples TRBV7-9 to TRBJ1-2, with D possibly TRBD1 on 6 matching bases. Germline V gene sequence: CDR1 SEHNR, CDR2 FQNEAQ (reference sequence). The CDR3 is made up of 15 amino acids. The germline V and J ends were trimmed by 6 bases and 5 bases, with 19 bases remaining between them. In nucleotides, the CDR3 is TGTGCCAGCAGTCTAGGGGGTGGAGGCCAGTATGGCTACACCTTC. Translation: CASSLGGGGQYGYTF.

Here the CDR3 reads CASSLYSGGFEQYF. The CDR3 nucleotides read TGTGCCAGCAGCTTATATAGCGGGGGGTTCGAGCAGTACTTC. The chain has TRBV7-2 and TRBJ2-7; TRBD2 agrees at 10 bases. The ends lost 2 bases at V and 6 bases at J; junction bases unmatched: 4. Per the germline V gene, CDR1 is SGHTA and CDR2 is FQGNSA. CDR3 length: 14 amino acids.

The chain has TRBV7-2 and TRBJ1-1; D might be TRBD1 (6 bases). The germline V and J ends were trimmed by 1 base and 8 bases, with 11 bases remaining between them. The CDR3 is 13 residues long. Germline CDR1 SGHTA, CDR2 FQGNSA. The CDR3 sequence is CASSLGADREAFF. CDR3 coding DNA: TGTGCCAGCAGCTTAGGGGCCGACAGGGAAGCTTTCTTT.

On this clone itself: The same CDR3 also results from other DNA sequences found in this sample. The J gene is TRBJ1-5, the V gene TRBV19; no definite D call. The CDR3 consists of 13 residues. V gave up 3 bases and J gave up 2 bases, with 5 bases separating them. CDR1 is LNHDA, CDR2 SQIVND, per germline (reference sequence). The CDR3 loop is CASSIPGNQPQHF. The CDR3 DNA follows: TGTGCCAGTAGTATCCCGGGCAATCAGCCCCAGCATTTT.

The chain joins TRBV18 to TRBJ1-3; D gene uncertain. The CDR3 has 16 amino acids. V lost 2 bases to trimming and J lost 0 bases, with 11 bases between them. CDR1 KGHSH and CDR2 LQKENI come from the germline V gene. CDR3 loop: CASSPNQASSGNTIYF. In DNA, the CDR3 is TGTGCCAGCTCACCAAACCAGGCCTCCTCTGGAAACACCATATATTTT. The whole variable domain, filled in from reference TRBV18 and TRBJ1-3, reads NAGVMQNPRHLVRRRGQEARLRCSPMKGHSHVYWYRQLPEEGLKFMVYLQKENIIDESGMPKERFSAEFPKEGPSILRIQQVVRGDSAAYFCASSPNQASSGNTIYFGEGSWLTVV.

The table lists this clone with a few counts. The rearrangement uses TRBV3-1 (or the pseudogene TRBV3-2) and TRBJ1-1; weak D call: TRBD1 (5 bases). V was shortened by 5 bases and J by 5 bases, with 12 bases between the two germline ends. This CDR3 is 13 amino acids long. Germline lookup yields CDR1 LGHDT and CDR2 YNNKEL (reference sequence). This CDR3 reads CASSLSGKTEAFF. Written as DNA, the CDR3 is TGTGCCAGCAGCTTGTCAGGGAAGACTGAAGCTTTCTTT.

The chain uses TRBV29-1 and TRBJ1-1; a weak D match, TRBD1 (5 bases). V was clipped by 0 bases and J by 6 bases, with 11 bases between them. Germline V CDR1 and CDR2: SQVTM, ANQGSEA. The CDR3 is 13 amino acids. The CDR3 loop reads CSVEDRGNAEAFF. The DNA for the CDR3 is TGCAGCGTTGAAGATAGGGGTAACGCTGAAGCTTTCTTT. The full variable domain, rest sourced from reference TRBV29-1 and TRBJ1-1, is SAVISQKPSRDICQRGTSLTIQCQVDSQVTMMFWYRQQPGQSLTLIATANQGSEATYESGFVIDKFPISRPNLTFSTLTVSNMSPEDSSIYLCSVEDRGNAEAFFGQGTRLTVV.

The chain employs TRBV6-6 and TRBJ1-1, with 11 bases fitting TRBD1. Germline loops: CDR1 MNHNY, CDR2 SVGAGI (reference sequence). This CDR3 comprises 17 residues. V was clipped by 5 bases and J by 4 bases; unmatched bases: 12. The chain's CDR3 is CASSRKNRTGGITEAFF. CDR3 DNA: TGTGCCAGCAGTCGGAAAAACCGGACAGGGGGCATCACTGAAGCTTTCTTT.

With respect to this clone: One end of the junction fails to match germline, which may point to a read error. The rearrangement links TRBV2 to TRBJ2-1; the D gene is possibly TRBD1 (5 bases). The germline V gene encodes CDR1 SNHLY and CDR2 FYNNEI. The CDR3 runs 12 residues. The CDR3 coding sequence is TGTGCCAGCAGTGCACGACAGATCGAGAAGCTCTTC. It codes for CASSARQIEKLF.

As for this clone: Different DNA sequences within this sample yield the same CDR3. This CDR3 is CASSFGESSYNEQFF. CDR3 nucleotides: TGCGCCAGCAGCTTCGGAGAAAGCTCCTACAATGAGCAGTTCTTC. This chain connects TRBV5-1 to TRBJ2-1; D call uncertain. The CDR3 is 15 residues long. Germline values: CDR1 SGHRS, CDR2 YFSETQ. V gave up 2 bases and J gave up 0 bases, with 9 bases separating them.

The chain couples TRBV18 to TRBJ2-3; D is undetermined. Trimming stripped 5 bases from V and 6 bases from J, with 18 bases between. Germline V gives CDR1 KGHSH, CDR2 LQKENI. The CDR3 contains 15 residues. CDR3 nucleotides: TGTGCCAGCTCAAGAGTGAATTTACGAGCCGATACGCAGTATTTT. Its protein is CASSRVNLRADTQYF.

V and J are TRBV20-1 and TRBJ1-3; D unresolved. Deletions cut 3 bases from V and 0 bases from J, with 6 bases between. From germline, CDR1 is DFQATT and CDR2 SNEGSKA (reference sequence). The CDR3 sequence is 13 residues long. In DNA, the CDR3 is TGCAGTGCTAGTGTCCTCTCTGGAAACACCATATATTTT. Protein sequence: CSASVLSGNTIYF.

This chain joins TRBV27 and TRBJ1-5; TRBD1 agrees at 7 bases. Per the germline V gene, CDR1 is MNHEY and CDR2 is SMNVEV (reference sequence). The V and J ends lost 6 bases and 5 bases, in that order; junction bases with no gene match: 7. CDR3 length: 14 amino acids. CDR3 residues: CASRGGTGDQPQHF. The CDR3 DNA follows: TGTGCCAGCAGGGGCGGTACAGGGGATCAGCCCCAGCATTTT.

The chain recombines TRBV3-1 (or the pseudogene TRBV3-2) with TRBJ2-5; D gene unclear. The CDR3 covers 13 residues. CDR1 and CDR2 from the germline V gene are LGHDT and YNNKEL (reference sequence). Trimming took off 3 bases at V and 9 bases at J, with 14 bases between the two ends. The CDR3 nucleotides are TGTGCCAGCAGCCAGTCCGTCGCCCGAGCCCAGTACTTC. The encoded protein is CASSQSVARAQYF.

J is TRBJ1-1 and V is TRBV6-5; 10 bases line up with TRBD1. The CDR3 is 14 residues long. Germline V gene lookup returns CDR1 MNHEY and CDR2 SVGAGI. V lost 6 bases and J lost 7; bases outside the gene matches: 8. The chain's CDR3 is CASRPDRGLNEAFF. In DNA form, the CDR3 reads TGTGCCAGCAGACCCGACAGGGGGCTAAATGAAGCTTTCTTT.

The chain couples TRBV19 to TRBJ2-7; TRBD2 matches 9 bases. The CDR3 runs to 13 residues. Germline V CDR1 and CDR2: LNHDA, SQIVND (reference sequence). The V and J ends lost 9 bases and 0 bases, in that order; junction bases with no gene match: 3. The CDR3 DNA follows: TGTGCCAGCGCGGGGGGGGCCTCCTACGAGCAGTACTTC. Its protein is CASAGGASYEQYF.

This chain joins TRBV29-1 and TRBJ2-7; 8 nucleotides line up with TRBD1. CDR3 length equals 11 residues. CDR1 and CDR2 from the germline V gene are SQVTM and ANQGSEA. V shed 7 bases, J shed 4 bases, and the junction held 3 bases outside the gene matches. The CDR3 region has the DNA TGCAGCGGCGGGACAGGTTACGAGCAGTACTTC. Amino acid sequence: CSGGTGYEQYF.

The V and J genes are TRBV29-1 and TRBJ2-3; TRBD2 agrees at 10 bases. CDR1 is SQVTM and CDR2 is ANQGSEA in the germline V gene. This CDR3 has 14 amino acids. Trimming took 7 bases from V and 5 from J; bases not matched to a gene: 9. This chain's CDR3 is CSAFTSGAGDTQYF. For the CDR3, the DNA is TGCAGCGCTTTCACTAGCGGGGCAGGAGATACGCAGTATTTT.

This chain connects TRBV6-1 to TRBJ1-4; possibly TRBD1 for D (5 bases). The germline V gene has CDR1 MNHNS and CDR2 SASEGT. The V end lost 4 bases, the J end lost 0 bases, and 12 bases lay between the germline ends. This CDR3 has 16 amino acids. The CDR3 protein is CASSAFQGATNEKLFF. Here the CDR3 DNA reads TGTGCCAGCAGTGCCTTTCAGGGTGCAACTAATGAAAAACTGTTTTTT.

In its sample, this clone was seen a few times. CDR3 amino acids: CASTRDRELYGYTF. In DNA, the CDR3 is TGTGCCAGCACGCGGGACAGGGAGCTCTATGGCTACACCTTC. The chain combines TRBV5-8 with TRBJ1-2; 9 nucleotides agree with TRBD1. V gave up 6 bases and J gave up 4 bases; unmatched junction bases: 7. The CDR3 runs to 14 residues. In germline, CDR1 is SGHTS, CDR2 YDEGEE.

The rearrangement joins TRBV7-2 to TRBJ1-2; D possibly corresponds to TRBD1 (5 bases). V gave up 2 bases and J gave up 13 bases, with 14 bases separating them. The CDR3 has 12 residues. CDR1 is SGHTA, CDR2 FQGNSA, per germline. CDR3 sequence (DNA): TGTGCCAGCAGCTTATGGCAGGGCATCGGCACCTTC. Its protein is CASSLWQGIGTF.

In its sample, this clone was seen once. The CDR3 loop reads CATRWGNRGNSPLHF. The CDR3 nucleotides read TGTGCCACCCGATGGGGAAACAGGGGTAACTCACCCCTCCACTTT. The chain uses TRBV2 and TRBJ1-6; 7 bases are a match to TRBD1. The CDR3 covers 15 residues. The J segment lost 10 bases and the V segment lost 10 bases, leaving 16 bases of the junction unmatched. Per the germline V gene, CDR1 is SNHLY and CDR2 is FYNNEI.

J is TRBJ1-3 and V is TRBV6-5, with TRBD1 matching 10 bases. Germline CDR1 is MNHEY and CDR2 is SVGAGI. This CDR3 is built from 15 residues. V lost 10 bases, J lost 4 bases, and 10 bases stayed unmatched. The CDR3 sequence: CATQGQGGVGNTIYF. The CDR3 DNA reads TGTGCCACCCAAGGACAGGGGGGAGTCGGAAACACCATATATTTT.

The genes are TRBV5-1 and TRBJ1-5, with a weak D call TRBD1 (5 bases). The V end was cut by 5 bases, the J end by 3 bases, with 21 bases between. Germline V gene data show CDR1 as SGHRS and CDR2 as YFSETQ. The CDR3 runs to 17 residues. CDR3 nucleotides: TGCGCCAGCAGTACCGACAAGGGGTACCCATACAATCAGCCCCAGCATTTT. As protein: CASSTDKGYPYNQPQHF.

V and J are TRBV13 and TRBJ1-2, with D possibly being TRBD1 (5 bases). V was pared by 0 bases and J by 2 bases, with 13 bases between. The CDR3 contains 16 residues. The V gene's germline CDR1 is PRHDT and CDR2 FYEKMQ (reference sequence). The CDR3 region is CASSLGQAGFNYGYTF. In DNA form, the CDR3 reads TGTGCCAGCAGCTTAGGACAGGCCGGATTCAACTATGGCTACACCTTC. Drawing the rest from reference TRBV13 and TRBJ1-2, the complete variable domain is AAGVIQSPRHLIKEKRETATLKCYPIPRHDTVYWYQQGPGQDPQFLISFYEKMQSDKGSIPDRFSAQQFSDYHSELNMSSLELGDSALYFCASSLGQAGFNYGYTFGSGTRLTVV.